Shown below are 12 T cell receptor beta chains from a single sample sequenced in a study of graft-versus-host responses after intestinal transplantation. These receptors are not linked to any known antigen. Repertoires were generated with immunoSEQ multiplex PCR, while TCRdb's copy carries only in-frame clones and drops some. The profile shows under 150,000 clones, approximately 92% of them singletons. Sequencing used unstimulated CD4+ T cells sorted from spleen or lymph node cells, obtained before intestinal transplant. The receptor source for this set is a human donor who received an intestinal transplant.

The V and J genes are TRBV5-1 and TRBJ2-7, with D possibly matching TRBD1 (5 bases). Germline loops: CDR1 SGHRS, CDR2 YFSETQ. This CDR3 is 13 amino acids long. Trimming shortened V by 4 bases and J by 4 bases, and 12 bases separated the two germline ends. CDR3 in DNA: TGCGCCAGCAGCAAGGACACACCTTACGAGCAGTACTTC. This encodes CASSKDTPYEQYF.

J is TRBJ1-2 and V is TRBV28, with TRBD1 as a possible D gene (6 bases). The germline V gene has CDR1 MDHEN and CDR2 SYDVKM. The CDR3 totals 12 residues. V lost 2 bases and J lost 7, with 8 bases in between. Here the CDR3 reads CASSLRGVGYTF. The CDR3 coding sequence is TGTGCCAGCAGTTTAAGGGGGGTTGGCTACACCTTC.

This CDR3 reads CASSFGQGASGSTDTQYF. CDR3 nucleotides: TGTGCCAGCAGCTTCGGACAGGGGGCTAGCGGGTCTACAGATACGCAGTATTTT. V is TRBV7-9 and J is TRBJ2-3, with TRBD1 matching 11 bases. The ends lost 3 bases at V and 3 bases at J; junction bases unmatched: 11. Germline assignment: CDR1 SEHNR and CDR2 FQNEAQ (reference sequence). This CDR3 contains 18 residues.

The chain couples TRBV18 to TRBJ1-2; D unresolved. From germline, CDR1 is KGHSH and CDR2 LQKENI. V lost 5 bases to trimming and J lost 4 bases, with 11 bases between them. CDR3 size: 13 residues. CDR3 region: CASSTDEAYGYTF. The CDR3 region has the DNA TGTGCCAGCTCAACAGACGAGGCCTATGGCTACACCTTC.

This chain joins TRBV20-1 and TRBJ2-5; TRBD1 might be the D (5 bases). Germline V gives CDR1 DFQATT, CDR2 SNEGSKA (reference sequence). Trimming took off 5 bases at V and 7 bases at J, with 11 bases between the two ends. The CDR3 runs to 11 residues. The chain's CDR3 is CSAQGYGTQYF. The CDR3 DNA sequence: TGCAGTGCTCAGGGATATGGGACCCAGTACTTC.

CDR3 sequence (DNA): TGTGCCAGCAGCAAAACCAGGGGGTTCTACAATGAGCAGTTCTTC. It encodes CASSKTRGFYNEQFF. The chain has TRBV21-1 and TRBJ2-1; the table's D call TRBD1 went unverified against the DNA. TRBV21-1 is a pseudogene. The CDR3 is made up of 15 amino acids.

The V gene is TRBV6-4, the J gene TRBJ2-3; TRBD2 matches at 9 bases. This CDR3 spans 15 amino acids. V lost 5 bases to trimming and J lost 2 bases; unmatched junction nucleotides: 5. Germline CDR1 and CDR2: MRHNA and SNTAGT. The CDR3 region has the DNA TGTGCCAGCAGTAGGGCGGGAGGGGACACAGATACGCAGTATTTT. Its translation is CASSRAGGDTDTQYF.

The rearrangement joins TRBV4-1 to TRBJ1-5, with 9 bases lining up with TRBD1. The CDR3 spans 14 residues. Per the germline V gene, CDR1 is MGHRA and CDR2 is YSYEKL. V lost 4 bases to trimming and J lost 8 bases; unmatched junction nucleotides: 6. The CDR3 nucleotides are TGCGCCAGCAGCCTAGGGACAGGGCGGAAGCCCCAGCATTTT. Translating gives CASSLGTGRKPQHF.

The rearrangement links TRBV30 to TRBJ1-2; 10 nucleotides match TRBD1. The CDR3 is 14 residues long. Germline assignment: CDR1 GTSNPN and CDR2 SVGIG (reference sequence). Trimming removed 1 base from V and 5 bases from J; junction bases left unmatched: 4. The CDR3 loop is CAWSAGQGEYGYTF. CDR3 DNA: TGTGCCTGGAGTGCAGGACAGGGGGAATATGGCTACACCTTC. The full variable domain, in which reference TRBV30 and TRBJ1-2 provide the parts outside the CDR3, is SQTIHQWPATLVQPVGSPLSLECTVEGTSNPNLYWYRQAAGRGLQLLFYSVGIGQISSEVPQNLSASRPQDRQFILSSKKLLLSDSGFYLCAWSAGQGEYGYTFGSGTRLTVV.

J is TRBJ2-2 and V is TRBV7-6; 10 nucleotides line up with TRBD2. Germline lookup yields CDR1 SGHVS and CDR2 FNYEAQ. The CDR3 covers 16 residues. With V trimmed by 5 bases and J by 8 bases, 11 bases remained unmatched. In DNA, the CDR3 is TGTGCCAGCAGCCCTCGTTTTCTAGCGGGAGAGGGGGAGCTGTTTTTT. Its protein product is CASSPRFLAGEGELFF.

V is TRBV6-1 and J is TRBJ2-7, with a weak D call TRBD2 (6 bases). The CDR3 covers 14 residues. Germline CDR1 is MNHNS and CDR2 is SASEGT. Trimming shortened V by 3 bases and J by 3 bases, and 12 bases separated the two germline ends. DNA of the CDR3: TGTGCCAGCAGTGATATTCCTAGCGTCTACGAGCAGTACTTC. Its translation is CASSDIPSVYEQYF.

The chain recombines TRBV27 with TRBJ2-1, with D tentatively TRBD2 (6 bases). Trimming shortened V by 0 bases and J by 9 bases, and 6 bases separated the two germline ends. The germline V gene has CDR1 MNHEY and CDR2 SMNVEV (reference sequence). The CDR3 length is 12 residues. As DNA, the CDR3 is TGTGCCAGCAGTTTATCGGGGGGTGAGCAGTTCTTC. Protein sequence: CASSLSGGEQFF.